The clone carrying this T cell receptor (beta chain) has a handful of counts. The sample belongs to a study of blood T cell repertoires in COVID-19. Germline V gene lookup returns CDR1 SGHRS and CDR2 YFSETQ. V gave up 0 bases and J gave up 7 bases, with 17 bases separating them. The CDR3 runs 15 residues. Sequenced by immunoSEQ multiplex PCR; TCRdb stores in-frame clones only, minus some. This table has roughly 180,000 clones, approximately 90% appearing once. This chain links TRBV5-1 with TRBJ2-7, with D perhaps matching TRBD1 (6 bases). This clonotype originated in a young woman with active or convalescent COVID-19. Sequenced: peripheral blood. DNA for the CDR3: TGCGCCAGCAGCTTGGAGGGCAGGGGTTCTAAAGAGCAGTACTTC. Protein sequence: CASSLEGRGSKEQYF.